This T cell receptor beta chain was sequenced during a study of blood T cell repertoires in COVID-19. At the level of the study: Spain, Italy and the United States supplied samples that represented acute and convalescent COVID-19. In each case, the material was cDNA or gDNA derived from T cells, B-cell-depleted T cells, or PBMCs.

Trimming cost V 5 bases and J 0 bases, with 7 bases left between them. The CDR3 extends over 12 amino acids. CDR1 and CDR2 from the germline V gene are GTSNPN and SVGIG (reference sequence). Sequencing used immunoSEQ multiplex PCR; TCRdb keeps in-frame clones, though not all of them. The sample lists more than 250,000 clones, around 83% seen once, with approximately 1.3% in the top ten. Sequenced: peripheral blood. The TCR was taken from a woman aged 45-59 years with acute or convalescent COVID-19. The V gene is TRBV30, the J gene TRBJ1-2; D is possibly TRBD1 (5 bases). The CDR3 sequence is CAWDSTNYGYTF. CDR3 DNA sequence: TGTGCCTGGGACAGTACTAACTATGGCTACACCTTC. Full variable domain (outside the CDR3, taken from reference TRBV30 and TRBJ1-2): SQTIHQWPATLVQPVGSPLSLECTVEGTSNPNLYWYRQAAGRGLQLLFYSVGIGQISSEVPQNLSASRPQDRQFILSSKKLLLSDSGFYLCAWDSTNYGYTFGSGTRLTVV.